This is a list of T cell receptor beta chains from one sample in a study of shared clonotypes between healthy human individuals. TCRdb's copy holds only in-frame clones and misses some; the assay was immunoSEQ multiplex PCR. The sample gives 2.3 million or so clones, 80% to 95% of which show up once; 0.3% to 0.4% is in the top ten. Input material: naive CD4+ T cells from PBMCs. All receptors derive from a man in his late teens or twenties in good health. Some clones in this sample may be carry-over from other donors' samples. Each CDR3 is given with its conserved first and last residue. D genes are given only for firm matches. Expanded clones are given a class, and other clones once, few, many or no size at all.

size	J	V	D	DNA	CDR3
once	TRBJ1-5	TRBV18	.	TGTGCCAGCTCCCCCGGGACCGCCTTTTTGTATGAGCCCCAGCATTTT	CASSPGTAFLYEPQHF
.	TRBJ2-2	TRBV7-9	TRBD1	TGTGCCAGCAGCACAAGGACAGGGGAGGACACCGGGGAGCTGTTTTTT	CASSTRTGEDTGELFF
.	TRBJ2-2	TRBV2	.	TGTGCCAGCAGTGAACTTGGTCAAAACACCGGGGAGCTGTTTTTT	CASSELGQNTGELFF
.	TRBJ2-1	TRBV28	.	TGTGCCAGCAGTTCACAGGGTTATGAGCAGTTCTTC	CASSSQGYEQFF
.	TRBJ1-2	TRBV6-1	.	TGTGCCAGCAGTGCCGGTTGGGGCTACACCTTC	CASSAGWGYTF
.	TRBJ2-3	TRBV7-2	.	TGTGCCAGCAGCCCCACGGGCGACGGCACAGATACGCAGTATTTT	CASSPTGDGTDTQYF
.	TRBJ1-2	TRBV18	.	TGTGCCAGCTCAACCGACAGGAGCTATGGCTACACCTTC	CASSTDRSYGYTF
.	TRBJ1-1	TRBV5-1	TRBD1	TGCGCCAGCAGCCCCCGGGACAGGGCGAGAGGGGACACTGAAGCTTTCTTT	CASSPRDRARGDTEAFF
.	TRBJ2-1	TRBV29-1	.	TGCAGCGTTGAAAAGGAGCTAAATGAGCAGTTCTTC	CSVEKELNEQFF
.	TRBJ1-5	TRBV19	.	TGTGCCAGTAGTAGGGGGGAAGGAGCTGCTCAGCCCCAGCATTTT	CASSRGEGAAQPQHF
.	TRBJ1-1	TRBV4-2	.	TGTGCCAGCAGCCAAGCTCTCTCCCCGACGGGTGAAGCTTTCTTT	CASSQALSPTGEAFF
.	TRBJ1-1	TRBV7-8	.	TGTGCCAGCAGCTTCACAAACACTGAAGCTTTCTTT	CASSFTNTEAFF
.	TRBJ2-5	TRBV4-1	TRBD2	TGCGCCAGCAGCCAAGCGGGGACTAGCGGGGAGACCCAGTACTTC	CASSQAGTSGETQYF
.	TRBJ2-7	TRBV18	TRBD2	TGTGCCAGCTCACCTGTGGCGGGGGTAGTGTACGAGCAGTACTTC	CASSPVAGVVYEQYF
.	TRBJ2-7	TRBV2	TRBD1	TGTGCCAGCAGTGATATTCAGGGGGCAACCTACGAGCAGTACTTC	CASSDIQGATYEQYF
.	TRBJ2-5	TRBV9	TRBD2	TGTGCCAGCAGCCCGGGAGGAGGGCCCGAGACCCAGTACTTC	CASSPGGGPETQYF
.	TRBJ1-1	TRBV28	.	TGTGCCAGCAGTTTGGTCCGGGGAACTGAAGCTTTCTTT	CASSLVRGTEAFF
.	TRBJ2-5	TRBV6-5	.	TGTGCCAGCAGCCCCTTCCGGCGGGAAGAGACCCAGTACTTC	CASSPFRREETQYF
.	TRBJ2-3	TRBV11-2	.	TGTGCCAGCAGCTTTAATCGAGCTGGAGATACGCAGTATTTT	CASSFNRAGDTQYF
.	TRBJ2-7	TRBV5-6	.	TGTGCCAGCAGCTTGGAGGGTTCCTTGGTGGTCAGGCAGTACTTC	CASSLEGSLVVRQYF
.	TRBJ2-7	TRBV29-1	.	TGCAGCGTTGGTCGGACAGCGTACGAGCAGTACTTC	CSVGRTAYEQYF
.	TRBJ1-3	TRBV5-6	TRBD1	TGTGCCAGCAGCTCGACAGGGGAAGGTGGAAACACCATATATTTT	CASSSTGEGGNTIYF
.	TRBJ1-2	TRBV14	.	TGTGCCAGCAGCCTAGGACAGATCTACGCTAACTATGGCTACACCTTC	CASSLGQIYANYGYTF
.	TRBJ1-1	TRBV11-2	TRBD1	TGTGCCAGCAGCTTAGCGATTGTGGGACAGGGGGCCTTCACTGAAGCTTTCTTT	CASSLAIVGQGAFTEAFF
.	TRBJ1-1	TRBV15	TRBD1	TGTGCCACCAGCAGCTGGGACAGGGGAAACACTGAAGCTTTCTTT	CATSSWDRGNTEAFF
.	TRBJ1-2	TRBV5-1	.	TGCGCCAGCAGCTTGGTGGTGGGAGCACGGGACGGCTACACCTTC	CASSLVVGARDGYTF
.	TRBJ2-1	TRBV27	.	TGTGCCAGCAGTCCTCTCCCCACTCTTCGGTACAATGAGCAGTTCTTC	CASSPLPTLRYNEQFF
.	TRBJ2-2	TRBV6-6	.	TGTGCCAGCAGTTACTCCCCTATCGGGGAGCTGTTTTTT	CASSYSPIGELFF
few	TRBJ1-1	TRBV29-1	TRBD1	TGCAGCGTGTCCACAGGGGGCGTTGAAGCTTTCTTT	CSVSTGGVEAFF
.	TRBJ1-6	TRBV6-5	.	TGTGCCAGTGGGGGGGCGAATTCACCCCTCCACTTT	CASGGANSPLHF
.	TRBJ2-5	TRBV7-2	.	TGTGCCAGCAGCTTTAGATCCCGCGAGACCCAGTACTTC	CASSFRSRETQYF
.	TRBJ2-7	TRBV7-8	TRBD1	TGTGCCAGCAGCGGCAGGACAGGGGATCGCTACGAGCAGTACTTC	CASSGRTGDRYEQYF
once	TRBJ1-5	TRBV6-1	TRBD1	TGTGCCAGCAGTGAAGCGCGAGGGGACAGGTATCAGCCCCAGCATTTT	CASSEARGDRYQPQHF
.	TRBJ2-1	TRBV5-1	.	TGCGCCAGCACCGCGGTCGGGGGGCGGGTTGAGCAGTTCTTC	CASTAVGGRVEQFF
.	TRBJ1-2	TRBV28	.	TGTGCCAGCAGTCCTTACAGGTGGGATGGCTACACCTTC	CASSPYRWDGYTF
.	TRBJ1-2	TRBV6-1	.	TGTGCCAGCAGTGAAAACGGGTTGCAAGGCTACACCTTC	CASSENGLQGYTF
.	TRBJ1-3	TRBV10-3	.	TGTGCCATCAGCACACCGACAGACTCTTCTTTTGGAAACACCATATATTTT	CAISTPTDSSFGNTIYF
.	TRBJ1-1	TRBV5-1	.	TGCGCCAGCAGCCCGGACAGCCGCCACGTACGGAACACTGAAGCTTTCTTT	CASSPDSRHVRNTEAFF
.	TRBJ1-3	TRBV5-1	TRBD1	TGCGCCAGCAGCCCGACCAGACAGGGACCTGGAAACACCATATATTTT	CASSPTRQGPGNTIYF
once	TRBJ2-3	TRBV11-2	TRBD2	TGTGCCAGCAGCTTGCGACTAGCGGGAGTGACCACATATACGCAGTATTTT	CASSLRLAGVTTYTQYF
.	TRBJ1-2	TRBV5-6	.	TGTGCCAGCAGCTTGCGAGTTCCTTACTATGGCTACACCTTC	CASSLRVPYYGYTF
.	TRBJ1-3	TRBV29-1	.	TGCAGCGTTACCCCTGAGTTGAGACACACCATATATTTT	CSVTPELRHTIYF